These 24 T cell receptor beta chains came from one sample sequenced in a study of T cells in localized non-small cell lung cancer. This table comes from immunoSEQ multiplex PCR, and its TCRdb copy is limited to in-frame clones, with some not included. Of 41,000 or so clones in the sample, 86% were seen once. The starting material was peripheral blood, obtained before any cancer treatment. These receptors all stem from a woman aged 18-49 years with stage III lung adenocarcinoma.

The chain is built from TRBV5-1 and TRBJ2-3; no clear D gene. Trimming cost V 5 bases and J 2 bases, with 12 bases left between them. The CDR3 runs to 14 residues. Germline-derived CDR1 and CDR2 are SGHRS and YFSETQ. The CDR3 region has the DNA TGCGCCAGCAGGGGGATAATTGACACAGATACGCAGTATTTT. Its protein product is CASRGIIDTDTQYF.

V and J are TRBV6-4 and TRBJ2-3; D gene uncertain. From germline, CDR1 is MRHNA and CDR2 SNTAGT. The CDR3 length is 14 residues. The V end lost 4 bases, the J end lost 0 bases, and 8 bases lay between the germline ends. The CDR3 DNA reads as TGTGCCAGCAGTGTTGAAGGGAGCACAGATACGCAGTATTTT. As protein: CASSVEGSTDTQYF.

The genes are TRBV7-2 and TRBJ2-5, with unresolved D. Between the trimmed V and J ends, which lost 0 bases and 5 bases, there was a span of 10 bases. Per germline, CDR1 SGHTA and CDR2 FQGNSA. CDR3 length equals 14 residues. The CDR3 bases are TGTGCCAGCAGCTTAGCGCTGACGGTCGAGACCCAGTACTTC. Its translation is CASSLALTVETQYF. Looking up the rest from reference TRBV7-2 and TRBJ2-5 gives the full variable domain: GAGVSQSPSNKVTEKGKDVELRCDPISGHTALYWYRQSLGQGLEFLIYFQGNSAPDKSGLPSDRFSAERTGGSVSTLTIQRTQQEDSAVYLCASSLALTVETQYFGPGTRLLVL.

The J gene is TRBJ2-3, the V gene TRBV6-4; TRBD2 aligns across 12 bases. The germline V gene encodes CDR1 MRHNA and CDR2 SNTAGT. The CDR3 contains 17 residues. J gave up 1 base and V 4 bases, and 6 bases lay outside the gene matches. The CDR3 nucleotides read TGTGCCAGCAGTGCCCTAGCGGGGGGGCCTGGCACAGATACGCAGTATTTT. This gives the protein CASSALAGGPGTDTQYF.

This clone was observed a few times. The CDR3 DNA reads as TGTGCCACCAGCACCGGACTAGCGGGGGCCTACGAGCAGTACTTC. It translates to CATSTGLAGAYEQYF. This chain uses TRBV15 with TRBJ2-7, with TRBD2 matching over 13 bases. V shed 4 bases and J 2 bases; nucleotides not matched to a gene: 2. The CDR3 contains 15 residues. Germline CDR1 LNHNV, CDR2 YYDKDF (reference sequence).

CDR3 loop: CASSLRPLLAGGQTGELFF. The CDR3 nucleotides read TGTGCCAGCAGCTTGCGCCCCCTACTAGCGGGGGGGCAAACCGGGGAGCTGTTTTTT. This chain connects TRBV11-2 to TRBJ2-2, with 13 bases lining up with TRBD2. Losses at the gene ends were 3 bases for V and 5 bases for J; bases not matched to a gene: 12. CDR3 length: 19 amino acids. Germline-derived CDR1 and CDR2 are SGHAT and FQNNGV.

V gene TRBV14 combines with J gene TRBJ1-6; the D is unclear. The V and J ends lost 3 bases and 7 bases respectively, with 10 bases between them. Germline lookup yields CDR1 SGHDN and CDR2 FVKESK. This CDR3 region has 14 residues. CDR3 sequence: CASSHRGGNSPLHF. The CDR3 nucleotides read TGTGCCAGCAGCCATCGGGGAGGCAATTCACCCCTCCACTTT.

The chain uses TRBV6-5 and TRBJ2-3; D may match TRBD1 or TRBD2 (5 bases each). The germline V gene encodes CDR1 MNHEY and CDR2 SVGAGI. This CDR3 spans 15 amino acids. Trimming cost V 6 bases and J 2 bases, with 15 bases left between them. This chain's CDR3 is CASRSRVGDTDTQYF. As DNA, the CDR3 is TGTGCCAGCAGAAGCAGGGTGGGGGACACAGATACGCAGTATTTT.

The chain recombines TRBV5-1 with TRBJ2-5; 7 bases are shared with TRBD1. CDR3 length equals 16 residues. V shed 5 bases, J shed 2 bases, and the junction held 12 bases outside the gene matches. Per germline, CDR1 SGHRS and CDR2 YFSETQ. The DNA of the CDR3 is TGCGCCAGCAGTTATAGAGGGACAGCCTATCAAGAGACCCAGTACTTC. Protein: CASSYRGTAYQETQYF.

This clone was found once. The chain combines TRBV19 with TRBJ2-3; TRBD1 aligns across 10 bases. Germline V lookup: CDR1 LNHDA, CDR2 SQIVND (reference sequence). Trimming took 2 bases from V and 4 from J; bases not matched to a gene: 27. The length of the CDR3 is 23 residues. CDR3 sequence: CASSIIRTVGSNIVGTGADTQYF. As DNA, the CDR3 is TGTGCCAGTAGTATAATTCGTACCGTCGGATCTAACATTGTGGGGACAGGGGCAGATACGCAGTATTTT. Full variable domain (rest looked up from reference TRBV19 and TRBJ2-3): DGGITQSPKYLFRKEGQNVTLSCEQNLNHDAMYWYRQDPGQGLRLIYYSQIVNDFQKGDIAEGYSVSREKKESFPLTVTSAQKNPTAFYLCASSIIRTVGSNIVGTGADTQYFGPGTRLTVL.

The chain employs TRBV5-5 and TRBJ1-3, with D tentatively TRBD1 (6 bases). Looked up from germline, CDR1 is SGHKS and CDR2 is YYEKEE (reference sequence). CDR3 length: 17 residues. V was clipped by 2 bases and J by 4 bases, with 19 bases between them. CDR3 region: CASSLFLRGVYGNTIYF. The CDR3, as DNA: TGTGCCAGCAGCTTATTCCTGAGGGGGGTATACGGAAACACCATATATTTT.

The gene calls are TRBV6-1 and TRBJ1-1, with TRBD1 matching 7 bases. This CDR3 is 13 amino acids long. The ends lost 3 bases at V and 5 bases at J; junction bases unmatched: 3. Germline CDR1 MNHNS, CDR2 SASEGT. The CDR3 sequence is CASSETGLTEAFF. The CDR3 DNA is TGTGCCAGCAGTGAGACAGGGCTAACTGAAGCTTTCTTT.

The chain combines TRBV6-1 with TRBJ2-1, with D tentatively TRBD2 (6 bases). V was clipped by 7 bases and J by 12 bases, with 22 bases between them. CDR1 MNHNS and CDR2 SASEGT come from the germline V gene. The CDR3 length is 14 residues. The CDR3 protein is CASNTMGRLDGQFF. DNA of the CDR3: TGTGCCAGCAATACCATGGGCCGACTAGATGGGCAGTTCTTC.

The chain couples TRBV4-1 to TRBJ1-1; the match to TRBD1 covers 8 bases. J lost 4 bases, V lost 3 bases, and 10 bases had no gene match. CDR1 MGHRA and CDR2 YSYEKL come from the germline V gene. The CDR3 consists of 16 residues. CDR3 in amino acids: CASSHIQGGGSTEAFF. DNA for the CDR3: TGCGCCAGCAGCCACATACAGGGGGGTGGAAGCACTGAAGCTTTCTTT.

The V and J genes are TRBV4-2 and TRBJ1-6; D gene uncertain. V gave up 2 bases and J gave up 11 bases, with 10 bases separating them. This CDR3 contains 13 residues. Germline V gives CDR1 LGHNA, CDR2 YNFKEQ. The CDR3: CASSQTDKPPLHF. As DNA, the CDR3 is TGTGCCAGCAGCCAAACCGACAAGCCACCCCTCCACTTT.

V and J are TRBV11-3 and TRBJ1-1; no firm D call. The germline V and J ends were trimmed by 2 bases and 7 bases, with 11 bases remaining between them. Germline lookup yields CDR1 SGHNT and CDR2 YENEEA. This CDR3 contains 13 residues. The CDR3 DNA reads as TGTGCCAGCAGCTTATCACCTAATAGTGAAGCTTTCTTT. It is translated as CASSLSPNSEAFF. The complete variable domain, with remaining parts taken from reference TRBV11-3 and TRBJ1-1, reads EAGVVQSPRYKIIEKKQPVAFWCNPISGHNTLYWYLQNLGQGPELLIRYENEEAVDDSQLPKDRFSAERLKGVDSTLKIQPAELGDSAVYLCASSLSPNSEAFFGQGTRLTVV.

The chain is built from TRBV6-6 and TRBJ2-3, with 13 bases identical to TRBD2. Germline V gene data show CDR1 as MNHNY and CDR2 as SVGAGI (reference sequence). J was trimmed by 3 bases and V by 6 bases; bases with no gene match: 3. The CDR3 length is 15 residues. The CDR3 DNA is TGTGCCAGCAGGGCGGGACTAGCGGGAACAGATACGCAGTATTTT. Its translation is CASRAGLAGTDTQYF.

The V gene is TRBV7-8, the J gene TRBJ1-5; D not certain. This CDR3 contains 15 residues. Germline CDR1 reads SGHVS; CDR2 reads FQNEAQ. V was cut by 1 base and J by 7 bases, with 14 bases left in between. CDR3 nucleotides: TGTGCCAGCAGCTTAGTGAGTAGGAAGGAGCAGCCCCAGCATTTT. Residues: CASSLVSRKEQPQHF. The variable domain in full, with the rest retrieved from reference TRBV7-8 and TRBJ1-5, is GAGVSQSPRYKVAKRGQDVALRCDPISGHVSLFWYQQALGQGPEFLTYFQNEAQLDKSGLPSDRFFAERPEGSVSTLKIQRTQQEDSAVYLCASSLVSRKEQPQHFGDGTRLSIL.

The chain recombines TRBV9 with TRBJ1-1; D not resolved. The CDR3 consists of 15 residues. Germline V gene lookup returns CDR1 SGDLS and CDR2 YYNGEE. With 0 bases removed from V and 1 base from J, the gap between germline ends came to 10 bases. The CDR3 DNA sequence: TGTGCCAGCAGCGTAGTGGTAGGGAGGAACACTGAAGCTTTCTTT. Protein: CASSVVVGRNTEAFF.

The rearrangement joins TRBV5-4 to TRBJ1-6; D ambiguous. Germline lookup yields CDR1 SGHNT and CDR2 YYREEE (reference sequence). Deletions cut 4 bases from V and 10 bases from J, with 15 bases between. This CDR3 has 14 residues. The CDR3 DNA is TGTGCCAGCAGCCCACCAAACAGCGAATCACCCCTCCACTTT. Residues: CASSPPNSESPLHF. The full variable domain, with the rest looked up from reference TRBV5-4 and TRBJ1-6, is ETGVTQSPTHLIKTRGQQVTLRCSSQSGHNTVSWYQQALGQGPQFIFQYYREEENGRGNFPPRFSGLQFPNYSSELNVNALELDDSALYLCASSPPNSESPLHFGNGTRLTVT.

The sample holds a few counts of this clone. The chain recombines TRBV6-4 with TRBJ2-2; no clear D gene. The ends were cut back, 2 bases at V and 0 bases at J, with 4 bases in the middle. The germline CDR1 and CDR2 sequences are MRHNA and SNTAGT. The CDR3 is made up of 14 amino acids. The chain's CDR3 is CASSDRANTGELFF. In DNA, the CDR3 is TGTGCCAGCAGTGACAGGGCGAACACCGGGGAGCTGTTTTTT.

The J gene is TRBJ2-5, the V gene TRBV6-1; D gene ambiguous. The V and J ends lost 6 bases and 3 bases respectively, with 11 bases between them. The CDR3 runs 13 residues. The germline gives CDR1 MNHNS, CDR2 SASEGT. In DNA form, the CDR3 reads TGTGCCAGCAGCAGCAAGGTAAAAGAGACCCAGTACTTC. Translation: CASSSKVKETQYF.

This chain links TRBV7-9 with TRBJ2-1; a weak D match, TRBD2 (6 bases). Deletions cut 3 bases from V and 9 bases from J, with 6 bases between. This CDR3 is built from 11 residues. Germline V gene lookup returns CDR1 SEHNR and CDR2 FQNEAQ (reference sequence). CDR3 DNA sequence: TGTGCCAGCAGCTTTAGCGGTGAGCAGTTCTTC. Translated, it gives CASSFSGEQFF.

CDR3 nucleotide sequence: TGTGCCAGCAGCCCTAGGGGGGGATCTCAATCTGGGGCCAACGTCCTGACTTTC. This sequence encodes CASSPRGGSQSGANVLTF. The genes are TRBV7-6 and TRBJ2-6; D possibly corresponds to TRBD2 (7 bases). Germline V gene data show CDR1 as SGHVS and CDR2 as FNYEAQ. This CDR3 is built from 18 residues. The V and J ends lost 5 bases and 1 base respectively, with 18 bases between them.